Listed below are T cell receptor beta chains from one sample, sequenced in a study of T cell responses to AZD1222 COVID-19 vaccine. The method was immunoSEQ multiplex PCR; TCRdb's version includes in-frame clones alone and lacks a portion of them. Among just over 150,000 clones listed, 85% to 95% were seen once. This sample comprised peripheral blood, obtained 28 days after the second AZD1222 dose. These TCRs come from an adult who received the AZD1222 COVID-19 vaccine. Each CDR3 is given with its conserved first and last residue. The D gene is left open where the match is weak. The size field is filled for only some rows; it gives once, few, many or a size class.

CASSQALGDTISTDTQYF,TGTGCCAGCAGCCAAGCCCTAGGGGACACCATTAGCACAGATACGCAGTATTTT,.,.,18,TRBV3-1/TRBV3-2,TRBJ2-3
CASSPIAGGPGEQFF,TGTGCCAGCAGCCCTATAGCGGGAGGGCCTGGTGAGCAGTTCTTC,TRBD2,once,15,TRBV7-2,TRBJ2-1
CASSPGTAGQFF,TGTGCCAGCAGCCCGGGGACAGCGGGGCAGTTCTTC,.,.,12,TRBV11-2,TRBJ2-1
CASSAYAYEQYF,TGTGCCAGCAGTGCTTACGCCTACGAGCAGTACTTC,.,.,12,TRBV25-1,TRBJ2-7
CAWSEWLAGVEQYF,TGTGCCTGGAGTGAATGGCTAGCGGGGGTCGAGCAGTATTTT,TRBD2,.,14,TRBV30,TRBJ2-3
CASSHSIGENYGYTF,TGTGCCAGCAGCCATAGTATCGGAGAGAACTATGGCTACACCTTC,.,.,15,TRBV4-2,TRBJ1-2
CASSPPVPGKRRTEAFF,TGTGCCAGCTCACCACCGGTTCCTGGGAAACGGAGGACTGAAGCTTTCTTT,.,.,17,TRBV18,TRBJ1-1
CASSLAGGHNEQFF,TGTGCCAGCAGTTTAGCGGGAGGCCACAATGAGCAGTTCTTC,TRBD2,.,14,TRBV6-1,TRBJ2-1
CASSQGTWAGETQYF,TGCGCCAGCAGCCAGGGGACTTGGGCGGGGGAGACCCAGTACTTC,.,once,15,TRBV4-1,TRBJ2-5
CASSLVGSRKDEQYF,TGTGCCAGCAGCTTAGTGGGGAGTCGGAAGGACGAGCAGTACTTC,.,.,15,TRBV7-9,TRBJ2-7
CASSLTVYTEAFF,TGTGCCAGCAGCTTAACCGTCTACACTGAAGCTTTCTTT,.,.,13,TRBV7-9,TRBJ1-1
CAWSGGQSPRNYGYTF,TGTGCCTGGAGCGGTGGACAGTCACCCCGTAACTATGGCTACACCTTC,.,.,16,TRBV30,TRBJ1-2
CASSQVNLVFYTEAFF,TGCGCCAGCAGCCAAGTTAATTTAGTGTTTTACACTGAAGCTTTCTTT,.,.,16,TRBV4-1,TRBJ1-1
CASSSLGLSYEQYF,TGTGCCAGCAGCTCCCTCGGACTGTCCTACGAGCAGTACTTC,.,once,14,TRBV7-9,TRBJ2-7
CASSLVLSVGKLFF,TGTGCCAGCAGCTTAGTACTGTCTGTCGGAAAACTGTTTTTT,.,few,14,TRBV7-2,TRBJ1-4
CASSHRGGIGGANVLTF,TGTGCCAGCAGCCACAGGGGCGGGATAGGTGGGGCCAACGTCCTGACTTTC,.,once,17,TRBV5-4,TRBJ2-6
CASSYLAALEQFF,TGTGCCAGCAGTTATCTGGCCGCCTTAGAGCAGTTCTTC,.,.,13,TRBV6-6,TRBJ2-1
CASSPERTRWGYGYTF,TGTGCCAGCAGCCCCGAACGGACCCGGTGGGGCTATGGCTACACCTTC,.,.,16,TRBV7-9,TRBJ1-2
CATGGSYYEQYF,TGTGCCACCGGGGGTTCGTACTACGAGCAGTACTTC,.,.,12,TRBV15,TRBJ2-7
CASSPPGQNYGYTF,TGTGCCAGCAGTCCCCCCGGACAGAACTATGGCTACACCTTC,.,.,14,TRBV6-5,TRBJ1-2
CATSLTGPNEKLFF,TGTGCCACGTCCCTGACAGGGCCTAATGAAAAACTGTTTTTT,TRBD1,once,14,TRBV10-3,TRBJ1-4
CASGLVLGGVPFEGYTF,TGTGCTAGTGGTTTGGTACTTGGGGGTGTCCCTTTTGAGGGCTACACCTTC,.,.,17,TRBV12-5,TRBJ1-2
CATSDSGGYEQYF,TGTGCCACCAGTGATTCGGGGGGCTACGAGCAGTACTTC,TRBD2,.,13,TRBV24-1,TRBJ2-7
CASSVAVSSGNTIYF,TGTGCCAGCAGTGTGGCAGTTTCCTCTGGAAACACCATATATTTT,.,.,15,TRBV2,TRBJ1-3
CATSDHSSGTYNEQFF,TGTGCCACCAGTGACCACTCTAGCGGTACCTACAATGAGCAGTTCTTC,TRBD2,.,16,TRBV24-1,TRBJ2-1
CASSFIRESPLHF,TGTGCCAGCAGCTTCATCAGGGAATCACCCCTCCACTTT,.,few,13,TRBV7-2,TRBJ1-6
CASRLQGRGVGETQYF,TGTGCCAGCAGGTTACAGGGACGCGGGGTCGGGGAGACCCAGTACTTC,.,.,16,TRBV5-6,TRBJ2-5
CASSDRGGNEQFF,TGTGCCAGCAGCGATCGGGGGGGCAATGAGCAGTTCTTC,TRBD2,.,13,TRBV7-6,TRBJ2-1
CASSRGGWDNQPQHF,TGTGCCAGCAGCCGAGGGGGCTGGGACAATCAGCCCCAGCATTTT,TRBD1,.,15,TRBV7-6,TRBJ1-5
CASSFAEANYGYTF,TGTGCCAGCAGCTTCGCCGAAGCTAACTATGGCTACACCTTC,.,.,14,TRBV5-8,TRBJ1-2
CASRKLGRAFF,TGTGCCAGCAGAAAGCTGGGGCGAGCTTTCTTT,.,.,11,TRBV12-3/TRBV12-4,TRBJ1-1
CASSLFSGGSSYEQYF,TGTGCCAGCAGTTTATTTAGCGGGGGGAGCTCCTACGAGCAGTACTTC,TRBD2,.,16,TRBV28,TRBJ2-7
CASSGQGNTEAFF,TGTGCCAGCAGTGGACAGGGGAACACTGAAGCTTTCTTT,TRBD1,.,13,TRBV7-9,TRBJ1-1
CATSRDPSVSNQPQHF,TGTGCCACCAGCAGAGATCCCTCGGTGTCCAATCAGCCCCAGCATTTT,.,once,16,TRBV15,TRBJ1-5
CAWSVQRTGELFF,TGTGCCTGGAGTGTACAACGGACCGGGGAGCTGTTTTTT,.,.,13,TRBV30,TRBJ2-2
CASSRTGNSNQPQHF,TGTGCCAGCAGCCGCACAGGCAATAGCAATCAGCCCCAGCATTTT,.,few,15,TRBV7-9,TRBJ1-5
CATSDLTGPPNQPQHF,TGTGCCACCAGTGATTTGACGGGGCCTCCCAATCAGCCCCAGCATTTT,.,.,16,TRBV24-1,TRBJ1-5
CASSRAQGGHNEQFF,TGTGCCAGCTCACGGGCCCAGGGTGGTCACAATGAGCAGTTCTTC,.,.,15,TRBV18,TRBJ2-1
CASSFGQANTIYF,TGTGCCAGCAGTTTTGGTCAGGCAAACACCATATATTTT,.,once,13,TRBV12-3/TRBV12-4,TRBJ1-3
CASSSQRGLRHTEAFF,TGTGCCAGCAGCTCTCAGCGGGGTTTGAGGCACACTGAAGCTTTCTTT,.,.,16,TRBV5-6,TRBJ1-1
CASSLSGTGGEQYF,TGTGCCAGCAGTCTTTCAGGGACAGGGGGGGAGCAGTACTTC,TRBD1,.,14,TRBV27,TRBJ2-7
CASSLGGQGEETQYF,TGTGCCAGCAGCTTAGGGGGACAGGGGGAAGAGACCCAGTACTTC,TRBD1,.,15,TRBV11-3,TRBJ2-5
CASSFGSPAYNEQFF,TGTGCCAGCAGTTTCGGGAGCCCCGCCTACAATGAGCAGTTCTTC,.,.,15,TRBV7-9,TRBJ2-1
CASSPWAVWAEAFF,TGTGCCAGCAGCCCCTGGGCCGTCTGGGCTGAAGCTTTCTTT,.,.,14,TRBV6-5,TRBJ1-1